The 15 T cell receptor beta chains presented below share a single source sample, sequenced in a study of patients and donors after allogeneic stem cell transplantation. TCRdb used MiXCR to reprocess the RT-PCR reads, holding one entry per CDR3 protein. The sample lists 8,300 or so distinct CDR3 sequences, 3.5% to 4.5% occurring once. Sequencing input: blood, either unsorted or a sorted T cell fraction (not recorded which). The receptors were gathered from a human donor who was either an allogeneic HSCT recipient or a stem cell or donor lymphocyte infusion donor (not recorded which). It is not recorded whose cells these are; they may come from a transplant donor.

This clonotype was recorded at least ten times. The chain carries TRBV12-3 or TRBV12-4 and TRBJ1-1; D remains ambiguous. The CDR3 consists of 15 residues. V was shortened by 3 bases and J by 8 bases, with 19 bases between the two germline ends. The CDR3 bases are TGTGCCAGCAGTTTTGGAGTCAGTTATGACCGGGAAGCTTTCTTT. It is translated as CASSFGVSYDREAFF.

This clonotype was counted many times. The gene calls are TRBV2 and TRBJ2-6, with D tentatively TRBD2 (7 bases). The V end was cut by 2 bases, the J end by 1 base, with 12 bases between. This CDR3 has 17 residues. CDR1 and CDR2 from the germline V gene are SNHLY and FYNNEI. CDR3 loop: CASSEQGGASGANVLTF. In nucleotides, the CDR3 is TGTGCCAGCAGTGAACAAGGGGGGGCTTCTGGGGCCAACGTCCTGACTTTC.

In this sample, this clonotype turned up many times. The chain has TRBV7-9 and TRBJ1-1; D gene ambiguous. CDR3 size: 12 residues. From germline, CDR1 is SEHNR and CDR2 FQNEAQ (reference sequence). Trimming shortened V by 10 bases and J by 7 bases, and 16 bases separated the two germline ends. CDR3 sequence reads: CATRGRWSEAFF. Written as DNA, the CDR3 is TGTGCCACCCGGGGAAGATGGAGTGAAGCTTTCTTT. Based on the CDR3 plus reference TRBV7-9 and TRBJ1-1, the full variable domain is DTGVSQNPRHKITKRGQNVTFRCDPISEHNRLYWYRQTLGQGPEFLTYFQNEAQLEKSRLLSDRFSAERPKGSFSTLEIQRTEQGDSAMYLCATRGRWSEAFFGQGTRLTVV.

This clonotype occurred many times. V usage is TRBV4-3 and J usage is TRBJ2-1; tentatively, D is TRBD1 or TRBD2 (6 bases each). Trimming shortened V by 3 bases and J by 4 bases, and 22 bases separated the two germline ends. Germline CDR1 is LGHNA and CDR2 is YSLEER. This CDR3 region has 18 residues. CDR3 sequence (DNA): TGCGCCAGCAGCCATCGGGGTTGGCGGCAAGGGGGGTACAATGAGCAGTTCTTC. This gives the protein CASSHRGWRQGGYNEQFF.

This clonotype was picked up many times. The V call is TRBV12-3 or TRBV12-4, the J call TRBJ2-2; D remains unclear. V lost 1 base, J lost 4 bases, and 7 bases lay in between. The CDR3 covers 14 residues. The CDR3 reads CASSLDTITGELFF. The CDR3 coding sequence is TGTGCCAGCAGTTTAGATACGATCACCGGGGAGCTGTTTTTT.

This clonotype was detected many times. This chain uses TRBV6-5 with TRBJ2-7; TRBD2 is a possible D gene (5 bases). V was shortened by 8 bases and J by 0 bases, with 8 bases between the two germline ends. In germline, CDR1 is MNHEY, CDR2 SVGAGI. The CDR3 length is 12 residues. The CDR3: CASAGVSYEQYF. The CDR3 bases are TGTGCCAGCGCCGGGGTCTCCTACGAGCAGTACTTC.

This clonotype was counted ten times or more. V usage is TRBV10-3 and J usage is TRBJ2-7; D is ambiguous. Germline values: CDR1 ENHRY, CDR2 SYGVKD. The CDR3 is 15 residues long. Trimming stripped 6 bases from V and 3 bases from J, with 18 bases between. The CDR3 here is CAISPLPAPYYEQYF. For the CDR3, the DNA is TGTGCCATCAGCCCCCTGCCAGCACCTTACTACGAGCAGTACTTC.

Ten or more counts support this clonotype. The CDR3 spells CASRNLGYGYTF. The CDR3 DNA sequence: TGTGCCAGCAGGAACTTGGGCTATGGCTACACCTTC. The chain employs TRBV6-6 and TRBJ1-2; D unresolved. Per germline, CDR1 MNHNY and CDR2 SVGAGI (reference sequence). The V end lost 6 bases, the J end lost 4 bases, and 9 bases lay between the germline ends. The CDR3 spans 12 residues.

On this clonotype: With a much larger clone just one base away, this may be a read error. V usage is TRBV5-1 and J usage is TRBJ1-1; D is ambiguous. Deletions cut 6 bases from V and 1 base from J, with 19 bases between. Germline V gives CDR1 SGHRS, CDR2 YFSETQ. CDR3 length: 16 amino acids. CDR3 in amino acids: CASTIIPEQSNTEAFF. The CDR3 nucleotides read TGCGCCAGCACCATTATACCGGAACAGTCGAACACTGAAGCTTTCTTT.

This clonotype was counted ten times or more. This rearrangement joins TRBV5-1 to TRBJ2-1, with 9 bases lining up with TRBD1. CDR3 length: 16 residues. Trimming cost V 1 base and J 6 bases; bases outside gene matches: 8. Looked up from germline, CDR1 is SGHRS and CDR2 is YFSETQ. CDR3 protein: CASSLWGQGGGNEQFF. Written as DNA, the CDR3 is TGCGCCAGCAGCTTGTGGGGACAGGGAGGAGGCAATGAGCAGTTCTTC.

The V and J genes are TRBV9 and TRBJ2-1, with TRBD2 identical over 7 bases. From germline, CDR1 is SGDLS and CDR2 YYNGEE. This CDR3 is 15 amino acids long. The junction had 6 bases not matched to a gene; V was cut back by 0 bases and J by 6 bases. CDR3: CASSVDRGRGNEQFF. The CDR3 nucleotides read TGTGCCAGCAGCGTAGATCGCGGGAGAGGCAATGAGCAGTTCTTC.

At least ten counts were recorded for this clonotype. The chain links TRBV18 to TRBJ1-2; D not resolved. The germline V gene has CDR1 KGHSH and CDR2 LQKENI. CDR3 size: 15 residues. With 1 base removed from V and 0 bases from J, the gap between germline ends came to 9 bases. The CDR3 here is CASSPQSASNYGYTF. In DNA form, the CDR3 reads TGTGCCAGCTCACCACAATCGGCTTCTAACTATGGCTACACCTTC.

This clonotype was seen repeatedly, ten times or more. The chain links TRBV5-5 to TRBJ2-3; tentatively, D is TRBD2 (6 bases). V lost 0 bases and J lost 10, with 18 bases in between. Germline values: CDR1 SGHKS, CDR2 YYEKEE (reference sequence). The CDR3 consists of 15 residues. The CDR3, as DNA: TGTGCCAGCAGCTTGGGAGCGGGTTCCCGTCCGGCGCAGTATTTT. This encodes CASSLGAGSRPAQYF. Using reference TRBV5-5 and TRBJ2-3 for the parts outside the CDR3, the full variable domain is DAGVTQSPTHLIKTRGQQVTLRCSPISGHKSVSWYQQVLGQGPQFIFQYYEKEERGRGNFPDRFSARQFPNYSSELNVNALLLGDSALYLCASSLGAGSRPAQYFGPGTRLTVL.

By share, this clonotype counts as medium-sized. This chain joins TRBV4-2 and TRBJ1-4, with no clear D. The CDR3 runs to 15 residues. The V end lost 0 bases, the J end lost 8 bases, and 13 bases lay between the germline ends. CDR1 and CDR2 from the germline V gene are LGHNA and YNFKEQ. In DNA form, the CDR3 reads TGTGCCAGCAGCCAAGAAGAGGGTCTTAGGGAAAAACTGTTTTTT. Protein product: CASSQEEGLREKLFF.

This clonotype was counted at least ten times. The chain couples TRBV28 to TRBJ2-2; D is possibly TRBD1 (5 bases). Per germline, CDR1 MDHEN and CDR2 SYDVKM. This CDR3 has 13 amino acids. V was pared by 5 bases and J by 6 bases, with 10 bases between. CDR3: CASSTPGPGELFF. DNA for the CDR3: TGTGCCAGCAGTACACCAGGGCCCGGGGAGCTGTTTTTT.